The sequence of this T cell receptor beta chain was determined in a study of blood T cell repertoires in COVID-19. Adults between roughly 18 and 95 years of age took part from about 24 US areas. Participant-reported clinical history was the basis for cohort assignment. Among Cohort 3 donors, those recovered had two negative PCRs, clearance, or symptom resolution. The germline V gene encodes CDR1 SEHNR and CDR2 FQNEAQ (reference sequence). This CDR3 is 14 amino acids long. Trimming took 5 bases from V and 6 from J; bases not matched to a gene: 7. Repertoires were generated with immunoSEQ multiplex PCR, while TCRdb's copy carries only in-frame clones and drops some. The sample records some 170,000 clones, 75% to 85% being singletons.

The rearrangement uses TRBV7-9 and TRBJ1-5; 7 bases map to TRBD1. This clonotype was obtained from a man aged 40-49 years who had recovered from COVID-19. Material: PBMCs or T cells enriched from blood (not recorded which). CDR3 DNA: TGTGCCAGCAGCAAGGGGGCATTAGGTCAGCCCCAGCATTTT. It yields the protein CASSKGALGQPQHF.